A single sample is the source of the 2 T cell receptor beta chains below, sequenced in a study of blood T cell repertoires in COVID-19. The repertoire was sequenced with immunoSEQ multiplex PCR; TCRdb's copy has only in-frame clones and lacks some. This sample has 200,000 to 250,000 clones; more than 70% occur once, and the top ten carry less than 3%. The sequencing sample was made of peripheral blood. The source is a woman aged 55-69 years with acute or convalescent COVID-19.

V and J are TRBV7-9 and TRBJ2-5, with D possibly TRBD2 on 6 matching bases. V lost 8 bases to trimming and J lost 2 bases, with 21 bases between them. This CDR3 is built from 16 residues. Germline assignment: CDR1 SEHNR and CDR2 FQNEAQ (reference sequence). The CDR3: CASGNYGGIRQETQYF. CDR3 sequence (DNA): TGTGCCAGCGGAAATTACGGGGGAATCCGGCAAGAGACCCAGTACTTC.

This rearrangement joins TRBV7-2 to TRBJ2-7, with 10 bases that match TRBD2. The germline V gene has CDR1 SGHTA and CDR2 FQGNSA. Unmatched junction bases numbered 9, after V lost 5 bases and J lost 5 bases. The CDR3 consists of 15 residues. CDR3 region: CASSLVGGTSDEQYF. CDR3 in DNA: TGTGCCAGCAGCCTAGTAGGGGGGACTAGCGACGAGCAGTACTTC.